This T cell receptor beta chain was sequenced in a study of T cell responses to AZD1222 COVID-19 vaccine. Study results and caveats: Most donors were white British, females outnumbered males, and clonal diversity was possibly underestimated. Two doses of AZD1222 preceded a rise in Spike-specific TCR breadth and depth.

Clones were sequenced by immunoSEQ multiplex PCR, and TCRdb holds only the in-frame ones, with some missing. The table records about 150,000 clones, roughly nine tenths of them present only once. It was second doses at about 4 or about 12 weeks that were pooled. A word on this clone: The target antigen is unknown. Other DNA variants within this sample encode the same CDR3.

Germline values: CDR1 SGHAT, CDR2 FQDESV (reference sequence). V lost 0 bases to trimming and J lost 7 bases, with 7 bases between them. CDR3 length: 12 residues. This TCR came from an adult who received the AZD1222 COVID-19 vaccine. Sample: peripheral blood, taken 28 days after the second AZD1222 dose. The V call is TRBV11-1, the J call TRBJ2-7; D ambiguous. Here the CDR3 reads CASSLAWGEQYF. The CDR3 bases are TGTGCCAGCAGCTTAGCGTGGGGAGAGCAGTACTTC.